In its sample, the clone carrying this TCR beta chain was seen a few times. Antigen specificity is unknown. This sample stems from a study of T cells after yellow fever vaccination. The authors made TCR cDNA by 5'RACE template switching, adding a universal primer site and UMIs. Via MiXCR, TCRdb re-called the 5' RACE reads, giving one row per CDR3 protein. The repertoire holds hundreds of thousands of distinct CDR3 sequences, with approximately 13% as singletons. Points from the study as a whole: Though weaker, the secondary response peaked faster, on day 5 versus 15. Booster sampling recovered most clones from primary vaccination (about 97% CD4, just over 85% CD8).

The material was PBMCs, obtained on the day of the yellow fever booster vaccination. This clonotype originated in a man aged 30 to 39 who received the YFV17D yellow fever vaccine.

CDR3 bases: TGTGCCAGCAGGAGACTCAATGAGCAGTTCTTC. This codes for CASRRLNEQFF. This chain links TRBV12-3 or TRBV12-4 with TRBJ2-1; no clear D. The V gene lost 6 bases and the J gene lost 6 bases, with 6 bases spanning the gap. The length of the CDR3 is 11 residues.